This entry lists 12 T cell receptor beta chains sequenced from one sample in a study of T cell clonality in common variable immunodeficiency. Study-level points and caveats: Reportedly, TCR beta sequences from common variable immunodeficiency showed fewer deletions and N-nucleotide insertions.

Measured with immunoSEQ multiplex PCR; TCRdb has only the in-frame clones, and not every one. The specimen gives 25,000 to 30,000 clones without singletons; the ten biggest hold just over 3%. For these TCRs, the target antigens are not known. The sequenced sample consisted of peripheral blood mononuclear cells. All receptors come from a human donor with common variable immunodeficiency.

Worth noting for this clone: The read comes to an end 3 residues before the CDR3 does, leaving the germline J gene to fill in the end. This rearrangement joins TRBV18 to TRBJ1-2; 7 bases are a match to TRBD1. J lost 6 bases, V lost 3 bases, and 4 bases had no gene match. The CDR3 consists of 13 residues. Germline CDR1 reads KGHSH; CDR2 reads LQKENI. The CDR3 here is CASSPDRDNGYTF. The part of the CDR3 DNA that was read is TGTGCCAGCTCACCCGACAGGGACAATGGC.

With respect to this clone: The read is 3 residues too short to cover the CDR3 end, so that end is filled in from the germline J gene. V and J are TRBV11-1 and TRBJ1-3; 9 positions agree with TRBD1. The CDR3 loop spans 15 amino acids. V lost 5 bases, J lost 0 bases, and 2 bases stayed unmatched. The germline V gene encodes CDR1 SGHAT and CDR2 FQDESV (reference sequence). CDR3 bases read: TGTGCCAGCAGCCAGGACAGGGGCTCTGGAAACACC. The encoded protein is CASSQDRGSGNT. The whole CDR3 protein is CASSQDRGSGNTIYF.

This clone has a count of ten or more. The read ends 3 residues before the CDR3 terminus; that terminus is restored from the germline J gene. This rearrangement joins TRBV20-1 to TRBJ2-5; TRBD2 aligns across 10 bases. CDR3 length: 13 residues. CDR1 is DFQATT and CDR2 is SNEGSKA in the germline V gene (reference sequence). Losses at the gene ends were 3 bases for V and 5 bases for J; bases not matched to a gene: 3. CDR3 residues: CSASGSGRETQYF. The part of the CDR3 DNA that was read is TGCAGTGCTAGTGGTAGCGGGAGGGAGACC.

This clone was seen ten or more times. Read data end 3 residues before the CDR3 end; the end is taken from the germline J gene. The chain combines TRBV28 with TRBJ2-7; TRBD1 aligns across 7 bases. This CDR3 comprises 14 residues. J was trimmed by 5 bases and V by 3 bases; bases with no gene match: 7. Per the germline V gene, CDR1 is MDHEN and CDR2 is SYDVKM. Here the CDR3 reads CASSFEGARNEQYF. The covered CDR3 bases are TGTGCCAGCAGTTTCGAGGGGGCGCGCAACGAG.

Worth noting for this clone: The read finishes 3 residues shy of the CDR3 end, and the germline J gene is used to complete it. The chain employs TRBV19 and TRBJ1-2, with D possibly matching TRBD1 (5 bases). The CDR3 has 13 amino acids. CDR1 is LNHDA, CDR2 SQIVND, per germline (reference sequence). Incomplete CDR3 DNA: TGTGCCAGTAGTCCTCGATCCGGGGGAGGC. Its translation: CASSPRSGGG. The entire CDR3 sequence reads CASSPRSGGGYTF.

As for this clone: With the read ending 3 residues before the CDR3 end, the germline J gene is used to fill in that end. The V and J genes are TRBV7-3 and TRBJ2-7, with 12 positions matching TRBD2. This CDR3 comprises 15 residues. CDR1 SGHTA and CDR2 FQGTGA come from the germline V gene. V lost 3 bases and J lost 3; bases outside the gene matches: 3. The chain's CDR3 is CASSLTSGGLYEQYF. The sequenced part of the CDR3 DNA is TGTGCCAGCAGCTTGACTAGCGGGGGCCTCTACGAG.

This clone has more than one count but fewer than ten. The observed sequence ends 3 residues before the CDR3 terminus, with the missing tail filled in from the germline J gene. The chain carries TRBV7-2 and TRBJ2-1; 12 nucleotides line up with TRBD2. The CDR3 covers 15 residues. The V and J ends lost 4 bases and 9 bases, in that order; junction bases with no gene match: 7. CDR1 and CDR2 (germline): SGHTA, FQGNSA. The CDR3 here is CASSSKLAGGFEQFF. The sequenced CDR3 bases are TGTGCCAGCAGCTCAAAACTAGCGGGGGGCTTTGAG.

Worth noting for this clone: From the germline J gene comes the end of the CDR3, since the read stops 3 residues before it. The chain employs TRBV7-9 and TRBJ1-2; tentatively, D is TRBD1 (6 bases). CDR3 length: 12 amino acids. The V and J ends lost 8 bases and 5 bases respectively, with 12 bases between them. Germline V lookup: CDR1 SEHNR, CDR2 FQNEAQ (reference sequence). CDR3: CASAGADYGYTF. The covered CDR3 bases are TGTGCCAGCGCGGGGGCAGATTATGGC.

This clone was seen many times. CDR3 DNA (partial): TGTGCCAGCTCACTCGAGGCGGGTTCCTACGAG. Protein: CASSLEAGSYE. The full CDR3 reads CASSLEAGSYEQYF. The chain couples TRBV18 to TRBJ2-7, with D perhaps TRBD2 (5 bases). The CDR3 goes on 3 residues after the read ends, and that part is filled in from the germline J gene. The germline V gene encodes CDR1 KGHSH and CDR2 LQKENI. Trimming removed 4 bases at V and 1 base at J, with 11 bases between. The CDR3 consists of 14 residues. Drawing the rest from reference TRBV18 and TRBJ2-7, the complete variable domain is NAGVMQNPRHLVRRRGQEARLRCSPMKGHSHVYWYRQLPEEGLKFMVYLQKENIIDESGMPKERFSAEFPKEGPSILRIQQVVRGDSAAYFCASSLEAGSYEQYFGPGTRLTVT.

This clone was found a few times. The read ends 3 residues shy of where the CDR3 ends; the end is completed using the germline J gene. The V gene is TRBV10-2, the J gene TRBJ2-7, with 7 bases lining up with TRBD1. CDR1 and CDR2 from the germline V gene are WSHSY and SAAADI. Losses at the gene ends were 2 bases for V and 3 bases for J; bases not matched to a gene: 1. This CDR3 region has 13 residues. The CDR3 region is CASSEQGDYEQYF. The sequenced CDR3 bases are TGCGCCAGCAGTGAGCAGGGGGACTACGAG.

This clone was counted ten times or more. The DNA ends 3 residues before the CDR3 does, and the rest of the CDR3 is filled in from the germline J gene. The gene calls are TRBV5-1 and TRBJ1-6; 9 bases fit TRBD1. V shed 0 bases, J shed 11 bases, and the junction held 0 bases outside the gene matches. The CDR3 consists of 13 residues. Germline-derived CDR1 and CDR2 are SGHRS and YFSETQ. The CDR3 bases that were read are TGCGCCAGCAGCTTGGACAGGGGGCCACCC. Its translation is CASSLDRGPP. The whole CDR3 sequence is CASSLDRGPPLHF.

This clone occurred many times. The read terminates 3 residues before the CDR3 end, so the remaining end is supplied by the germline J gene. The gene calls are TRBV30 and TRBJ1-1; 7 bases align to TRBD1. Germline V gene sequence: CDR1 GTSNPN, CDR2 SVGIG (reference sequence). Unmatched junction bases numbered 5, after V lost 2 bases and J lost 2 bases. The CDR3 spans 14 residues. The CDR3 region is CAWSWTGPNTEAFF. Incomplete CDR3 DNA: TGTGCCTGGAGTTGGACAGGACCTAACACTGAA.